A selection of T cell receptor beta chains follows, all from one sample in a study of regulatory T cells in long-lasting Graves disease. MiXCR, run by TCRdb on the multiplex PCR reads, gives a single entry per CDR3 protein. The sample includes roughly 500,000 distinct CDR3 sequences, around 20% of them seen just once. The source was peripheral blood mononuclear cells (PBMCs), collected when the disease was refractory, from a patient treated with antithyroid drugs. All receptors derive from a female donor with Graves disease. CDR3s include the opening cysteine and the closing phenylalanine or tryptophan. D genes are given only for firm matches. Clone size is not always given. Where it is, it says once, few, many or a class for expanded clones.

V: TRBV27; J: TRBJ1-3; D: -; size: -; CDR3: CASSLLGGNTIYF; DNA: TGTGCCAGCAGTTTATTAGGCGGAAACACCATATATTTT
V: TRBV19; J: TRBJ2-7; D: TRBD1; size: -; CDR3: CASSGGDRNNYEQYF; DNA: TGTGCCAGTAGTGGTGGGGACAGGAACAACTACGAGCAGTACTTC
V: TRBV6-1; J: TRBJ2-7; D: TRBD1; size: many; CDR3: CASKGAGGYEQYF; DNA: TGTGCCAGCAAGGGGGCTGGCGGCTACGAGCAGTACTTC
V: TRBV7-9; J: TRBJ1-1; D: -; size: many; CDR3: CASSLDTGRTEAFF; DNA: TGTGCCAGCAGCTTAGATACAGGGAGGACTGAAGCTTTCTTT
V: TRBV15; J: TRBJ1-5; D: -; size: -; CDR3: CATSRDRGHNQPQHF; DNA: TGTGCCACCAGCAGAGATAGGGGACACAATCAGCCCCAGCATTTT
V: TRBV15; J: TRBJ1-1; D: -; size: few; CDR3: CATSREGRTEAFF; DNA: TGTGCCACCAGCAGAGAGGGGCGGACTGAAGCTTTCTTT
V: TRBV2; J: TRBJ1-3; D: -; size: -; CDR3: CASRIQGTGNTIYF; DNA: TGTGCCAGCAGGATCCAGGGGACTGGAAACACCATATATTTT
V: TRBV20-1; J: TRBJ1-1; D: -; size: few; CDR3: CSAGGGGRTEAFF; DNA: TGCAGTGCTGGGGGTGGGGGGCGGACTGAAGCTTTCTTT
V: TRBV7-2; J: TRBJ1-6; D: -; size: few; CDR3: CASSLLKGSPLHF; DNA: TGTGCCAGCAGCCTACTCAAGGGTTCACCCCTCCACTTT
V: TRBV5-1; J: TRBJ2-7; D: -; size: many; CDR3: CASGVGYEQYF; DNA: TGCGCCAGCGGTGTAGGCTACGAGCAGTACTTC
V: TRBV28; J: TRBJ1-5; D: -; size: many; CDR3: CASSSDSRHF; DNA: TGTGCCAGCAGTTCCGATTCTCGGCATTTT
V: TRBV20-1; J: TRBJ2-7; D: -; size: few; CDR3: CSARSQGSSYEQYF; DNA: TGCAGTGCTAGGAGTCAGGGGAGCTCCTACGAGCAGTACTTC
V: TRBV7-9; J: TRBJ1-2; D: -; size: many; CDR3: CASRGARGYGYTF; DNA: TGTGCAAGCCGGGGGGCGCGAGGCTATGGCTACACCTTC
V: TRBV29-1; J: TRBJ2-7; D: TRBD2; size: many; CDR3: CSATSGGGKQYF; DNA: TGCAGCGCTACTAGCGGGGGGGGAAAGCAGTACTTC
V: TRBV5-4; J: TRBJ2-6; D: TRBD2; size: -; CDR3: CASSLLAGFSSGASVLTF; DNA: TGTGCCAGCAGCTTGTTAGCGGGTTTTAGCTCTGGGGCCAGCGTCCTGACTTTC
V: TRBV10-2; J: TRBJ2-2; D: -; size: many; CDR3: CASIKQHLNTGELFF; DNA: TGCGCCAGCATCAAACAGCACCTGAACACCGGGGAGCTGTTTTTT
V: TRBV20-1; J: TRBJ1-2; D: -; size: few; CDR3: CSASEANYGYTF; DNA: TGCAGTGCTAGTGAAGCAAACTATGGCTACACCTTC
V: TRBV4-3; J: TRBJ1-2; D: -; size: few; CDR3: CASSPHQGRGYGYTF; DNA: TGCGCCAGCAGCCCTCATCAGGGCCGGGGCTATGGCTACACCTTC
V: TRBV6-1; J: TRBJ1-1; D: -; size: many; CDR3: CASSDGENTEAFF; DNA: TGTGCCAGCAGCGACGGAGAGAACACTGAAGCTTTCTTT
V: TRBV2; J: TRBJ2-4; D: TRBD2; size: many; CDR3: CASRGGLAGDKNIQCF; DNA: TGTGCCAGCAGGGGGGGACTAGCGGGAGATAAAAACATTCAGTGCTTC
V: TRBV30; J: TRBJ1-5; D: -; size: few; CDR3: CAWSVQGGSQPQHF; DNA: TGTGCCTGGAGTGTGCAAGGGGGTAGTCAGCCCCAGCATTTT
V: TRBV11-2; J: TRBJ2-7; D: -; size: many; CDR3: CASSRSLGANYEQYF; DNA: TGTGCCAGCAGCCGTTCGCTCGGGGCTAACTACGAGCAGTACTTC
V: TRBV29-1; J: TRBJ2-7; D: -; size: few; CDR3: CSVEEGAGEQYF; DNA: TGCAGCGTTGAGGAGGGGGCGGGTGAGCAGTACTTC
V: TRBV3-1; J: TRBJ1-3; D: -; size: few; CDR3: CASSRGARGNTIYF; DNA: TGTGCCAGCAGCCGAGGGGCGCGAGGAAACACCATATATTTT
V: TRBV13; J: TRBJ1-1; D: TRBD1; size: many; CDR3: CASQTGGLTEAFF; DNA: TGTGCCAGCCAGACAGGGGGCCTGACTGAAGCTTTCTTT
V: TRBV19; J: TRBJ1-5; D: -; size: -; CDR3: CASSIGSWGAGQPQHF; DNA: TGTGCCAGTAGTATAGGTTCGTGGGGCGCGGGTCAGCCCCAGCATTTT
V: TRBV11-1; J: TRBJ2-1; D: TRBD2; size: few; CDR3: CASGLAGGNNEQFF; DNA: TGTGCCAGCGGGCTAGCGGGGGGAAACAATGAGCAGTTCTTC